The TCR beta chain described here comes from a study of T cells in Graves' hyperthyroidism and ophthalmopathy. The TCR beta CDR3 regions underwent amplification using RNA transcripts as the source. First-round RT-PCR with HTBI primers amplified the TCR CDR3 region. TCRdb re-analysed the multiplex PCR reads in MiXCR, keeping a single row per CDR3 protein. This table has hundreds of thousands of distinct CDR3 sequences, about 19% appearing once. This clonotype was detected many times. Its antigen is unidentified. Overall study findings and caveats: Most expanded thyroid clonotypes above 0.001 recurred in blood. Progression to ophthalmopathy was predicted a median of approximately 6.4 months early.

V gave up 0 bases and J gave up 2 bases, with 13 bases separating them. CDR3 length equals 16 residues. Sequencing was carried out using blood. The TCR comes from a woman aged 50 to 65 with Graves' hyperthyroidism that later progressed to Graves' ophthalmopathy. V gene TRBV12-3 or TRBV12-4 combines with J gene TRBJ1-2; D possibly corresponds to TRBD1 (6 bases). In DNA form, the CDR3 reads TGTGCCAGCAGTTTAGCGAGAACTACAGGGAACTATGGCTACACCTTC. Translation gives CASSLARTTGNYGYTF.